Each of the 9 T cell receptor beta chains below was sequenced from the same sample in a study of cytomegalovirus exposure and HLA in healthy donors. The PCR used 60 Vbeta and 13 Jbeta primers. Measured with immunoSEQ multiplex PCR; TCRdb has only the in-frame clones, and not every one. The sample yields more than 85,000 clones, more than 70% seen once. The sample was PBMCs. Source of these receptors: a male donor in good health and CMV-seropositive.

J is TRBJ2-1 and V is TRBV6-5; D is perhaps TRBD2 (6 bases). V dropped 4 bases and J dropped 2 bases, with 12 bases sitting between them. The CDR3 has 15 residues. CDR1 is MNHEY and CDR2 is SVGAGI in the germline V gene. CDR3: CASSFGGPAYNEQFF. DNA for the CDR3: TGTGCCAGCAGTTTCGGGGGACCCGCCTACAATGAGCAGTTCTTC.

The chain joins TRBV18 to TRBJ1-1; D perhaps matches TRBD1 (5 bases). CDR1 is KGHSH, CDR2 LQKENI, per germline. V was shortened by 2 bases and J by 4 bases, with 14 bases between the two germline ends. The CDR3 is 15 residues long. This CDR3 reads CASSPGRGAGTEAFF. CDR3 bases: TGTGCCAGCTCACCAGGGAGGGGCGCTGGCACTGAAGCTTTCTTT.

The chain is built from TRBV11-2 and TRBJ2-1; 8 nucleotides align to TRBD2. Germline V CDR1 and CDR2: SGHAT, FQNNGV. J gave up 6 bases and V 1 base, and 5 bases lay outside the gene matches. The CDR3 totals 15 residues. The CDR3 protein is CASSLGSGSRNEQFF. The DNA for the CDR3 is TGTGCCAGCAGCTTAGGCAGCGGGAGTCGCAATGAGCAGTTCTTC.

The rearrangement uses TRBV7-2 and TRBJ2-1, with 11 bases fitting TRBD2. The CDR3 sequence is 15 residues long. Per germline, CDR1 SGHTA and CDR2 FQGNSA. The V and J ends lost 5 bases and 4 bases, in that order; junction bases with no gene match: 4. CDR3: CASSRGTSGYNEQFF. CDR3 DNA: TGTGCCAGCAGCAGAGGGACTAGCGGATACAATGAGCAGTTCTTC.

This clone has a single count. The V call is TRBV7-2, the J call TRBJ1-3; TRBD1 is a possible D gene (6 bases). V lost 4 bases to trimming and J lost 0 bases, with 10 bases between them. The CDR3 is made up of 15 amino acids. The germline V gene has CDR1 SGHTA and CDR2 FQGNSA. The CDR3 DNA follows: TGTGCCAGCAGCTCCACAGGGCTCTCTGGAAACACCATATATTTT. It specifies CASSSTGLSGNTIYF.

This clone has just one count. V and J are TRBV6-1 and TRBJ2-7, with 7 bases fitting TRBD1. The CDR3 consists of 13 residues. Germline CDR1 reads MNHNS; CDR2 reads SASEGT. J gave up 8 bases and V 2 bases, and 6 bases lay outside the gene matches. The CDR3 loop reads CASSERRQGKQYF. CDR3 nucleotides: TGTGCCAGCAGTGAACGACGACAGGGCAAGCAGTACTTC.

This chain joins TRBV4-1 and TRBJ2-1, with D possibly being TRBD2 (5 bases). This CDR3 has 13 amino acids. Germline-derived CDR1 and CDR2 are MGHRA and YSYEKL. Trimming removed 0 bases from V and 8 bases from J, with 8 bases in between. The DNA of the CDR3 is TGCGCCAGCAGCCAAGAAGGACTCTATGAGCAGTTCTTC. This gives the protein CASSQEGLYEQFF.

The chain combines TRBV19 with TRBJ2-1; no clear D. Between the trimmed V and J ends, which lost 1 base and 5 bases, there was a span of 9 bases. In germline, CDR1 is LNHDA, CDR2 SQIVND (reference sequence). This CDR3 region has 14 residues. CDR3 sequence (DNA): TGTGCCAGTAGTATAGGGGCCGCGAACAATGAGCAGTTCTTC. Translation gives CASSIGAANNEQFF.

This clone was seen only a few times. CDR3 sequence reads: CATSRGGGYGYTF. The CDR3 DNA sequence: TGTGCCACCAGCAGGGGAGGGGGTTATGGCTACACCTTC. The gene calls are TRBV15 and TRBJ1-2, with D possibly TRBD1 on 6 matching bases. CDR1 and CDR2 (germline): LNHNV, YYDKDF (reference sequence). This CDR3 has 13 amino acids. Trimming shortened V by 3 bases and J by 5 bases, and 10 bases separated the two germline ends.